Listed below are T cell receptor beta chains from one sample, sequenced in a study of blood T cell repertoires in COVID-19. The method was immunoSEQ multiplex PCR; TCRdb's version includes in-frame clones alone and lacks a portion of them. The table includes about 100,000 clones, about four fifths detected once. The sample comprised peripheral blood. The receptors were sampled from an older woman with acute or convalescent COVID-19. Both conserved end residues are part of each CDR3. The D gene is left open where the match is weak. Where a row states a size, it is once, few, many or the class of an expanded clone; other rows omit it.

size	length	V	J	D	DNA	CDR3
few	15	TRBV15	TRBJ1-1	NA	TGTGCCACCAGCAGAGTAGGACTCCCGGCGACTGAAGCTTTCTTT	CATSRVGLPATEAFF
NA	15	TRBV2	TRBJ2-3	NA	TGTGCCAGCAGTCCGTTGCTAATGGGCACAGATACGCAGTATTTT	CASSPLLMGTDTQYF
NA	16	TRBV6-5	TRBJ1-3	NA	TGTGCCAGCAGTTACAATTTCGGGGGTTCTGGAAACACCATATATTTT	CASSYNFGGSGNTIYF
NA	16	TRBV5-6	TRBJ2-1	NA	TGTGCCAGCAGCGGATTTAGAGGCGGGTTCTACAATGAGCAGTTCTTC	CASSGFRGGFYNEQFF
NA	12	TRBV30	TRBJ2-5	TRBD1	TGTGCCTGGGGACAGGGTGTGGAGACCCAGTACTTC	CAWGQGVETQYF
NA	11	TRBV29-1	TRBJ1-1	NA	TGCAGCGTTGTCTTGCAGATTGAAGCTTTCTTT	CSVVLQIEAFF
NA	10	TRBV12-3/TRBV12-4	TRBJ2-1	NA	TGTGCCAGCAGTTTGCGGGAGCAGTTCTTC	CASSLREQFF
few	15	TRBV30	TRBJ1-5	NA	TGTGCCTGGAGTGCTGGGAGGGTTAGCAATCAGCCCCAGCATTTT	CAWSAGRVSNQPQHF
few	16	TRBV29-1	TRBJ2-7	TRBD1	TGCAGCGTTGAAGGTTTGTCCGAGACAGGGCACTACGAGCAGTACTTC	CSVEGLSETGHYEQYF
once	16	TRBV5-1	TRBJ1-1	TRBD1	TGCGCCAGCAGCCCAGGGGGTTCGAGCGTTAGTACTGAAGCTTTCTTT	CASSPGGSSVSTEAFF
once	12	TRBV28	TRBJ1-4	NA	TGTGCCAGCAAATCGGGAGGGGAAAAACTGTTTTTT	CASKSGGEKLFF
NA	18	TRBV6-1	TRBJ1-5	TRBD1	TGTGCCAGCAGTGGGGGAGGACAGGGGGGATCGAGCAATCAGCCCCAGCATTTT	CASSGGGQGGSSNQPQHF
NA	14	TRBV28	TRBJ1-1	NA	TGTGCCAGCAGTTTAGGGGGCTTGAACACTGAAGCTTTCTTT	CASSLGGLNTEAFF
few	15	TRBV7-8	TRBJ1-1	NA	TGTGCCAGCACGAGACTGGACAGCCTGAACACTGAAGCTTTCTTT	CASTRLDSLNTEAFF
NA	14	TRBV19	TRBJ1-2	NA	TGTGCCAGTAGTATAGCTTTGACAGGCTATGGCTACACCTTC	CASSIALTGYGYTF
NA	12	TRBV9	TRBJ2-1	NA	TGTGCCAGCAGCGACAGGGACAATGAGCAGTTCTTC	CASSDRDNEQFF
NA	13	TRBV10-2	TRBJ1-1	NA	TGCGCCAGTAACCAGGGTATGAACACTGAAGCTTTCTTT	CASNQGMNTEAFF
NA	15	TRBV6-2/TRBV6-3	TRBJ1-1	TRBD1	TGTGCCAGCAGTTCCAGGACAGGGGGCGGCACTGAAGCTTTCTTT	CASSSRTGGGTEAFF
NA	14	TRBV25-1	TRBJ1-5	NA	TGTGCCAGCAGTGACGAGTATAGCAATCAGCCCCAGCATTTT	CASSDEYSNQPQHF
NA	13	TRBV5-1	TRBJ2-3	TRBD2	TGCGCCAGCAGCGGACTAGTCACAGATACGCAGTATTTT	CASSGLVTDTQYF